The 21 T cell receptor beta chains presented below share a single source sample, sequenced in a study of T cell changes during pregnancy in multiple sclerosis. The assay was immunoSEQ multiplex PCR, and TCRdb's table has in-frame clones only and misses some. Here the sample spans 75,000 to 85,000 clones, 93% being singletons. The sample was peripheral blood, taken in the second trimester of pregnancy. These receptors were taken from a female donor with multiple sclerosis, enrolled in a pregnancy study.

The chain links TRBV27 to TRBJ2-1; TRBD2 might be the D (5 bases). The germline V gene has CDR1 MNHEY and CDR2 SMNVEV (reference sequence). Deletions cut 4 bases from V and 3 bases from J, with 7 bases between. This CDR3 is built from 13 residues. CDR3: CASSSDFYNEQFF. CDR3 sequence (DNA): TGTGCCAGCAGTTCGGACTTCTACAATGAGCAGTTCTTC.

This clone was seen only once. This chain uses TRBV2 with TRBJ2-3; TRBD2 might be the D (6 bases). V lost 8 bases, J lost 2 bases, and 14 bases lay in between. The CDR3 contains 14 residues. Germline V gene sequence: CDR1 SNHLY, CDR2 FYNNEI. CDR3 coding DNA: TGTGCCAGCGGGGGATCGGGAGACACAGATACGCAGTATTTT. It translates to CASGGSGDTDTQYF.

The genes are TRBV12-2 and TRBJ1-4. TRBV12-2 is an annotated pseudogene. CDR3 length: 15 amino acids. The CDR3 loop is CASRSRGAGGEKLFF. The CDR3 nucleotides are TGTGCAAGTCGCTCCCGCGGGGCAGGAGGTGAAAAACTGTTTTTT.

V gene TRBV19 combines with J gene TRBJ2-7, with TRBD1 matching over 9 bases. The CDR3 extends over 15 amino acids. Germline CDR1 reads LNHDA; CDR2 reads SQIVND (reference sequence). V lost 3 bases and J lost 5; bases outside the gene matches: 8. The CDR3 here is CASSITGTGPHEQYF. In nucleotides, the CDR3 is TGTGCCAGTAGTATCACCGGGACAGGGCCCCACGAGCAGTACTTC.

This clone appeared a single time. The CDR3 nucleotides read TGTGCCAGCAGCCCTACACAGGGGGCGCTCGGCACCGGGGAGCTGTTTTTT. Amino acid sequence: CASSPTQGALGTGELFF. The V call is TRBV7-2, the J call TRBJ2-2; 9 bases line up with TRBD1. Germline V gene sequence: CDR1 SGHTA, CDR2 FQGNSA. The CDR3 is made up of 17 amino acids. Losses at the gene ends were 5 bases for V and 4 bases for J; bases not matched to a gene: 11.

This chain joins TRBV19 and TRBJ1-6, with 7 bases identical to TRBD1. Trimming at V came to 5 bases and at J to 7 bases, leaving 5 bases not matched to a gene. CDR3 length: 14 residues. From germline, CDR1 is LNHDA and CDR2 SQIVND (reference sequence). The CDR3 loop is CASSQMTGNSPLHF. CDR3 sequence (DNA): TGTGCCAGTAGTCAAATGACAGGGAATTCACCCCTCCACTTT.

The chain uses TRBV18 and TRBJ2-7; D is perhaps TRBD1 (5 bases). Germline lookup yields CDR1 KGHSH and CDR2 LQKENI. This CDR3 region has 15 residues. Trimming cost V 2 bases and J 3 bases, with 14 bases left between them. The CDR3 nucleotides read TGTGCCAGCTCACCAGAAGGGGCCGCCGGCTACGAGCAGTACTTC. Protein: CASSPEGAAGYEQYF.

The chain employs TRBV4-1 and TRBJ1-1; 10 nucleotides agree with TRBD1. CDR1 and CDR2 (germline): MGHRA, YSYEKL. The CDR3 spans 19 residues. J lost 0 bases, V lost 0 bases, and 10 bases had no gene match. The CDR3 here is CASSQEGPGTGAVNTEAFF. The CDR3 coding sequence is TGCGCCAGCAGCCAAGAGGGACCCGGGACAGGGGCCGTGAACACTGAAGCTTTCTTT.

The chain recombines TRBV18 with TRBJ1-1; D is unresolved. Germline values: CDR1 KGHSH, CDR2 LQKENI. V was cut by 6 bases and J by 1 base, with 15 bases left in between. The CDR3 contains 15 residues. As DNA, the CDR3 is TGTGCCAGCTCGCCAGTTGCGATTCAGAACACTGAAGCTTTCTTT. This encodes CASSPVAIQNTEAFF.

The chain has TRBV29-1 and TRBJ2-7, with D perhaps matching TRBD1 (6 bases). The germline V and J ends were trimmed by 6 bases and 6 bases, with 12 bases remaining between them. Germline assignment: CDR1 SQVTM and CDR2 ANQGSEA. The CDR3 consists of 11 residues. For the CDR3, the DNA is TGCAGCGTCCAACAGGGTGGCGAGCAGTACTTC. Translated: CSVQQGGEQYF.

The gene calls are TRBV27 and TRBJ1-1, with 8 bases matching TRBD1. The germline V gene has CDR1 MNHEY and CDR2 SMNVEV (reference sequence). V lost 3 bases and J lost 5; bases outside the gene matches: 5. The CDR3 sequence is 14 residues long. CDR3 coding DNA: TGTGCCAGCAGTTTTGGGACAGGACAGACTGAAGCTTTCTTT. This sequence encodes CASSFGTGQTEAFF.

This chain uses TRBV4-1 with TRBJ1-3, with D possibly being TRBD1 (6 bases). V lost 3 bases to trimming and J lost 4 bases, with 16 bases between them. This CDR3 comprises 16 residues. Germline lookup yields CDR1 MGHRA and CDR2 YSYEKL. The CDR3 bases are TGCGCCAGCAGCCAGGACGGTACAGGGTGGGGAAACACCATATATTTT. Encoded protein: CASSQDGTGWGNTIYF.

The chain combines TRBV19 with TRBJ2-1, with 9 bases that match TRBD2. In germline, CDR1 is LNHDA, CDR2 SQIVND (reference sequence). The CDR3 is 14 residues long. J gave up 4 bases and V 9 bases, and 7 bases lay outside the gene matches. The chain's CDR3 is CASRASGEYNEQFF. CDR3 sequence (DNA): TGTGCCAGCAGGGCTAGCGGGGAGTACAATGAGCAGTTCTTC.

This chain uses TRBV29-1 with TRBJ2-3; tentatively, D is TRBD2 (7 bases). The CDR3 is 14 amino acids. Germline V gene data show CDR1 as SQVTM and CDR2 as ANQGSEA. V lost 7 bases and J lost 6, with 20 bases in between. The CDR3 spells CSAPPRGRTDTQYF. The CDR3 DNA reads TGCAGCGCCCCTCCGCGGGGGCGGACGGATACGCAGTATTTT.

The chain recombines TRBV14 with TRBJ2-2; D is perhaps TRBD2 (6 bases). The CDR3 loop spans 14 amino acids. V dropped 1 base and J dropped 6 bases, with 9 bases sitting between them. Per germline, CDR1 SGHDN and CDR2 FVKESK. In nucleotides, the CDR3 is TGTGCCAGCAGCCAAGCCCCGGGGGCCGGGGAGCTGTTTTTT. Encoded protein: CASSQAPGAGELFF.

This chain uses TRBV5-4 with TRBJ2-1; TRBD2 agrees at 7 bases. The CDR3 extends over 14 amino acids. Trimming removed 8 bases from V and 2 bases from J; junction bases left unmatched: 7. Germline V CDR1 and CDR2: SGHNT, YYREEE (reference sequence). CDR3 in amino acids: CASKERGPYNEQFF. Written as DNA, the CDR3 is TGTGCCAGTAAGGAGCGGGGCCCCTACAATGAGCAGTTCTTC.

The gene calls are TRBV30 and TRBJ2-1; TRBD2 matches 14 bases. Germline loops: CDR1 GTSNPN, CDR2 SVGIG (reference sequence). This CDR3 has 19 amino acids. After removal of 0 bases from V and 0 bases from J, the junction contained 7 bases not matched to a gene. DNA of the CDR3: TGTGCCTGGAGTGTACTAGGGACTAGCGGGAGCCCCTCCTACAATGAGCAGTTCTTC. Translating it yields CAWSVLGTSGSPSYNEQFF.

V is TRBV2 and J is TRBJ1-2; D is unclear. V gave up 7 bases and J gave up 4 bases, with 7 bases separating them. This CDR3 contains 11 residues. The germline gives CDR1 SNHLY, CDR2 FYNNEI. CDR3 loop: CASTRVYGYTF. DNA for the CDR3: TGTGCCAGCACGAGGGTCTATGGCTACACCTTC.

This clone was detected a few times. The chain recombines TRBV6-5 with TRBJ1-5, with a weak D call TRBD1 (5 bases). CDR3 size: 16 residues. Trimming took 0 bases from V and 1 from J, leaving 10 bases between them. CDR1 is MNHEY, CDR2 SVGAGI, per germline. The CDR3 reads CASSYSAGSSNQPQHF. CDR3 coding DNA: TGTGCCAGCAGTTACTCGGCAGGGTCCAGCAATCAGCCCCAGCATTTT.

This chain uses TRBV7-9 with TRBJ2-7, with 10 bases that match TRBD1. The CDR3 consists of 17 residues. CDR1 is SEHNR and CDR2 is FQNEAQ in the germline V gene (reference sequence). The V and J ends lost 0 bases and 1 base, in that order; junction bases with no gene match: 6. This CDR3 reads CASSLAPDRGRSYEQYF. The CDR3 coding sequence is TGTGCCAGCAGCTTAGCCCCAGACAGGGGGCGATCCTACGAGCAGTACTTC.

The genes are TRBV28 and TRBJ2-7, with TRBD1 matching 7 bases. The CDR3 runs 16 residues. Trimming at V came to 5 bases and at J to 6 bases, leaving 16 bases not matched to a gene. Germline V CDR1 and CDR2: MDHEN, SYDVKM. CDR3 in DNA: TGTGCCAGCAGTCCTTGGCCGGGACAGTCTTTTGGCGAGCAGTACTTC. Residues: CASSPWPGQSFGEQYF.